Detailed here is one T cell receptor beta chain. The method was immunoSEQ multiplex PCR; TCRdb's version includes in-frame clones alone and lacks a portion of them. Found here are roughly 300,000 clones, roughly 85% of them singletons; the top ten hold around 7.8%. This entry is derived from a study of blood T cell repertoires in COVID-19. V was trimmed by 1 base and J by 1 base, leaving 10 bases between them. Germline V gene data show CDR1 as LGHDT and CDR2 as YNNKEL (reference sequence). This CDR3 spans 16 amino acids. The sample consisted of peripheral blood. The source of this sequence is a human donor in a cohort sampled during active COVID-19. This rearrangement joins TRBV3-1 (or the pseudogene TRBV3-2) to TRBJ1-4; no definite D call. Here the CDR3 reads CASSQVWAETNEKLFF. The CDR3 DNA follows: TGTGCCAGCAGCCAAGTTTGGGCAGAAACTAATGAAAAACTGTTTTTT.